Shown below are 29 T cell receptor beta chains from a single sample sequenced in a study of cytomegalovirus exposure and HLA in healthy donors. Use of 60 Vbeta and 13 Jbeta primers characterized the PCR. The repertoire was sequenced with immunoSEQ multiplex PCR; TCRdb's copy has only in-frame clones and lacks some. The sample records 85,000 to 100,000 clones, roughly 83% being singletons. The sequencing input was PBMCs. The origin of the receptors is a male donor in good health and CMV-seropositive.

This clone has more than one count but fewer than ten. The chain is built from TRBV4-1 and TRBJ1-4; no firm D call. The CDR3 extends over 15 amino acids. Trimming took 4 bases from V and 8 from J, leaving 17 bases between them. CDR1 and CDR2 from the germline V gene are MGHRA and YSYEKL. The CDR3 DNA follows: TGCGCCAGCAGCCCCAACGGAGGATCACACGAAAAACTGTTTTTT. Amino acids: CASSPNGGSHEKLFF.

This sequence joins TRBV30 and TRBJ1-5; D not resolved. Germline loops: CDR1 GTSNPN, CDR2 SVGIG (reference sequence). V shed 8 bases and J shed 2 bases, with 16 bases lying between them. The CDR3 extends over 14 amino acids. CDR3: CATAGDNGNQPQHF. CDR3 sequence (DNA): TGTGCCACGGCGGGAGATAACGGCAATCAGCCCCAGCATTTT.

This clone was recorded once. The rearrangement uses TRBV11-3 and TRBJ2-3; weak D call: TRBD1 (7 bases). The germline V gene encodes CDR1 SGHNT and CDR2 YENEEA. This CDR3 is 15 amino acids long. V lost 5 bases to trimming and J lost 5 bases, with 17 bases between them. The DNA of the CDR3 is TGTGCCAGCAGCCCTTATCGACAGGGAGGAGATACGCAGTATTTT. This sequence encodes CASSPYRQGGDTQYF.

V usage is TRBV30 and J usage is TRBJ1-2; TRBD1 agrees at 7 bases. The germline V gene encodes CDR1 GTSNPN and CDR2 SVGIG (reference sequence). The CDR3 totals 11 residues. As DNA, the CDR3 is TGTGCGTTACGACAGGGTTATGGCTACACCTTC. Its translation: CALRQGYGYTF. Based on the CDR3 plus reference TRBV30 and TRBJ1-2, the full variable domain is SQTIHQWPATLVQPVGSPLSLECTVEGTSNPNLYWYRQAAGRGLQLLFYSVGIGQISSEVPQNLSASRPQDRQFILSSKKLLLSDSGFYLCALRQGYGYTFGSGTRLTVV.

This chain uses TRBV7-9 with TRBJ2-7; 9 bases fit TRBD1. This CDR3 has 14 residues. The junction had 7 bases not matched to a gene; V was cut back by 3 bases and J by 7 bases. Germline CDR1 is SEHNR and CDR2 is FQNEAQ (reference sequence). As DNA, the CDR3 is TGTGCCAGCAGCTTTTTGGGACAGGGTGAAGAGCAGTACTTC. Its translation: CASSFLGQGEEQYF.

This clone was counted between two and nine times. The chain couples TRBV30 to TRBJ1-5, with D hard to call. CDR1 GTSNPN and CDR2 SVGIG come from the germline V gene (reference sequence). V lost 2 bases and J 2 bases, leaving 7 bases between the germline ends. There are 13 residues in the CDR3. This chain's CDR3 is CAWSLPRNQPQHF. The CDR3 region has the DNA TGTGCCTGGAGTCTCCCCCGCAATCAGCCCCAGCATTTT.

This clone appeared a single time. This chain uses TRBV6-5 with TRBJ2-5, with D unresolved. Germline CDR1 reads MNHEY; CDR2 reads SVGAGI. V dropped 0 bases and J dropped 5 bases, with 13 bases sitting between them. The CDR3 is 15 amino acids. The CDR3 reads CASSYSIGVVETQYF. The CDR3 DNA follows: TGTGCCAGCAGTTACTCGATCGGAGTGGTGGAGACCCAGTACTTC.

V is TRBV27 and J is TRBJ1-1, with a weak D call TRBD1 (6 bases). The CDR3 is made up of 16 amino acids. The germline V and J ends were trimmed by 5 bases and 6 bases, with 22 bases remaining between them. Germline V CDR1 and CDR2: MNHEY, SMNVEV (reference sequence). CDR3 amino acids: CASSGLPGHRMPEAFF. Written as DNA, the CDR3 is TGTGCCAGCAGTGGACTTCCGGGACACCGAATGCCTGAAGCTTTCTTT.

The chain carries TRBV30 and TRBJ2-1, with D possibly being TRBD1 (5 bases). Germline loops: CDR1 GTSNPN, CDR2 SVGIG (reference sequence). The CDR3 loop spans 14 amino acids. Trimming stripped 3 bases from V and 8 bases from J, with 17 bases between. This CDR3 is CAWRAGQQVYEQFF. Here the CDR3 DNA reads TGTGCCTGGAGAGCCGGGCAACAGGTTTATGAGCAGTTCTTC.

J is TRBJ1-6 and V is TRBV2; 8 positions match TRBD1. This CDR3 comprises 18 residues. In germline, CDR1 is SNHLY, CDR2 FYNNEI. V lost 6 bases to trimming and J lost 0 bases; unmatched junction nucleotides: 10. The CDR3 DNA reads as TGTGCCAGCAGGGTACCGGGACAGGACCCCTCCTATAATTCACCCCTCCACTTT. Residues: CASRVPGQDPSYNSPLHF.

The V and J genes are TRBV6-5 and TRBJ1-4; no firm D call. The CDR3 is 15 residues long. The V gene's germline CDR1 is MNHEY and CDR2 SVGAGI. Trimming stripped 0 bases from V and 4 bases from J, with 9 bases between. CDR3 protein: CASSYSGGLNEKLFF. The CDR3 region has the DNA TGTGCCAGCAGTTACTCGGGAGGGCTTAATGAAAAACTGTTTTTT.

The V call is TRBV12-5, the J call TRBJ2-4; 13 bases match TRBD2. Unmatched junction bases numbered 5, after V lost 5 bases and J lost 4 bases. The CDR3 consists of 16 residues. Germline V gene lookup returns CDR1 LGHNT and CDR2 FRNRAP. The CDR3, as DNA: TGTGCTAGTGGTGCCGGGACTAGCGGGGATAAAAACATTCAGTACTTC. Translation: CASGAGTSGDKNIQYF.

On this clone itself: Relative to the germline gene, one junction end is altered; a read error may explain this. This chain joins TRBV20-1 and TRBJ2-3; D is unresolved. This CDR3 is 10 amino acids long. CDR1 and CDR2 (germline): DFQATT, SNEGSKA (reference sequence). CDR3 amino acids: CSAKSDTQYF. CDR3 coding DNA: TGCAGTGCTAAATCAGATACGCAGTATTTC.

Remarks on this clone: This CDR3 is also generated by other DNA sequences in the sample. V gene TRBV5-1 combines with J gene TRBJ1-1; D call uncertain. The ends were cut back, 1 base at V and 1 base at J, with 5 bases in the middle. Per germline, CDR1 SGHRS and CDR2 YFSETQ. The length of the CDR3 is 13 residues. The CDR3 region is CASSLQENTEAFF. The CDR3, as DNA: TGCGCCAGCAGCTTGCAGGAGAACACTGAAGCTTTCTTT.

The chain recombines TRBV6-1 with TRBJ2-6; tentative D call: TRBD2 (5 bases). Per the germline V gene, CDR1 is MNHNS and CDR2 is SASEGT. The CDR3 sequence is 16 residues long. V shed 4 bases and J shed 0 bases, with 10 bases lying between them. DNA of the CDR3: TGTGCCAGCAGTGTGGGCAGCGGCTCTGGGGCCAACGTCCTGACTTTC. Translated: CASSVGSGSGANVLTF.

This chain joins TRBV30 and TRBJ2-1; D is perhaps TRBD1 (5 bases). The CDR3 totals 12 residues. V lost 1 base and J 6 bases, leaving 7 bases between the germline ends. Germline V gene lookup returns CDR1 GTSNPN and CDR2 SVGIG (reference sequence). CDR3 amino acids: CAWSGQFNEQFF. The CDR3 DNA is TGTGCCTGGAGTGGACAGTTCAATGAGCAGTTCTTC. Using reference TRBV30 and TRBJ2-1 for the parts outside the CDR3, the full variable domain is SQTIHQWPATLVQPVGSPLSLECTVEGTSNPNLYWYRQAAGRGLQLLFYSVGIGQISSEVPQNLSASRPQDRQFILSSKKLLLSDSGFYLCAWSGQFNEQFFGPGTRLTVL.

The genes are TRBV4-2 and TRBJ1-4; D is undetermined. This CDR3 contains 16 residues. V was shortened by 3 bases and J by 5 bases, with 16 bases between the two germline ends. Germline V CDR1 and CDR2: LGHNA, YNFKEQ. The CDR3 here is CASSHPTDGENEKLFF. DNA for the CDR3: TGTGCCAGCAGCCACCCCACGGACGGGGAAAATGAAAAACTGTTTTTT.

The chain is built from TRBV27 and TRBJ2-2; D may be TRBD2 (6 bases). The length of the CDR3 is 15 residues. The V gene lost 8 bases and the J gene lost 1 base, with 14 bases spanning the gap. Per the germline V gene, CDR1 is MNHEY and CDR2 is SMNVEV (reference sequence). The CDR3 DNA reads as TGTGCCAGCCGTCGCGGGACTGTGAACACCGGGGAGCTGTTTTTT. This sequence encodes CASRRGTVNTGELFF.

The chain recombines TRBV7-8 with TRBJ1-6; no reliable D call. Germline V gene lookup returns CDR1 SGHVS and CDR2 FQNEAQ. The CDR3 spans 15 residues. Trimming took 1 base from V and 7 from J, leaving 11 bases between them. The CDR3 sequence is CASSLGTGMNSPLHF. DNA of the CDR3: TGTGCCAGCAGCTTAGGTACGGGGATGAATTCACCCCTCCACTTT.

V usage is TRBV5-1 and J usage is TRBJ1-1, with D uncertain. The CDR3 extends over 14 amino acids. CDR1 and CDR2 from the germline V gene are SGHRS and YFSETQ. The ends were cut back, 0 bases at V and 0 bases at J, with 6 bases in the middle. CDR3 sequence: CASSLEQLNTEAFF. The CDR3 bases are TGCGCCAGCAGCTTGGAACAGCTGAACACTGAAGCTTTCTTT.

CDR3 bases: TGTGCCTGGAGTGTAACAGGGGCCGGCACCGGGGAGCTGTTTTTT. It translates to CAWSVTGAGTGELFF. This chain uses TRBV30 with TRBJ2-2, with TRBD1 matching 7 bases. Germline loops: CDR1 GTSNPN, CDR2 SVGIG (reference sequence). The CDR3 sequence is 15 residues long. V dropped 0 bases and J dropped 4; count of bases not matched to a gene: 5.

V gene TRBV19 combines with J gene TRBJ1-5; TRBD1 matches at 7 bases. The length of the CDR3 is 13 residues. J was trimmed by 3 bases and V by 6 bases; bases with no gene match: 2. CDR1 is LNHDA and CDR2 is SQIVND in the germline V gene (reference sequence). This CDR3 is CASSGTVNQPQHF. The CDR3 region has the DNA TGTGCCAGTAGCGGGACAGTCAATCAGCCCCAGCATTTT.

This chain joins TRBV2 and TRBJ1-5; no firm D call. Germline assignment: CDR1 SNHLY and CDR2 FYNNEI. The CDR3 has 15 amino acids. V lost 0 bases, J lost 4 bases, and 10 bases lay in between. CDR3 coding DNA: TGTGCCAGCAGTGAAGCGGACTCGATGAATCAGCCCCAGCATTTT. Amino acid sequence: CASSEADSMNQPQHF.

The chain is built from TRBV2 and TRBJ1-4, with D maybe TRBD1 (6 bases). The CDR3 length is 14 residues. Trimming shortened V by 6 bases and J by 7 bases, and 15 bases separated the two germline ends. CDR1 is SNHLY, CDR2 FYNNEI, per germline. CDR3 coding DNA: TGTGCCAGCAGCCTCTGGGGGGGCAGTGAAAAACTGTTTTTT. It yields the protein CASSLWGGSEKLFF.

The chain carries TRBV25-1 and TRBJ1-5; D is uncertain. The CDR3 contains 13 residues. Trimming shortened V by 5 bases and J by 2 bases, and 7 bases separated the two germline ends. Germline CDR1 reads MGHDK; CDR2 reads SYGVNS. The DNA for the CDR3 is TGTGCCAGCAGTTGGGAGGGCAATCAGCCCCAGCATTTT. Its translation is CASSWEGNQPQHF.

Here the CDR3 DNA reads TGTGCCAGCAGTGACCCGGGGGGCAACACCGGGGAGCTGTTTTTT. Its translation: CASSDPGGNTGELFF. The V and J genes are TRBV6-4 and TRBJ2-2, with TRBD2 as a possible D gene (7 bases). CDR1 and CDR2 from the germline V gene are MRHNA and SNTAGT. The CDR3 runs 15 residues. Trimming left V 2 bases short and J 2 bases short, with 9 bases between.

There are a few counts of this clone. The chain is built from TRBV4-3 and TRBJ1-2; D not certain. Germline values: CDR1 LGHNA, CDR2 YSLEER. The CDR3 spans 16 residues. V was shortened by 0 bases and J by 8 bases, with 19 bases between the two germline ends. CDR3 nucleotide sequence: TGCGCCAGCAGCCAAGATCAGACCCCGATTCCAGGAGGCTACACCTTC. Protein product: CASSQDQTPIPGGYTF.

The CDR3 DNA is TGTGCCTGGAGTGGGGGAGGGCAGAGGAATCAGCCCCAGCATTTT. Amino acid sequence: CAWSGGGQRNQPQHF. This rearrangement joins TRBV30 to TRBJ1-5; no clear D gene. CDR3 length: 15 residues. V gave up 1 base and J gave up 4 bases, with 14 bases separating them. The germline CDR1 and CDR2 sequences are GTSNPN and SVGIG (reference sequence).

The chain is built from TRBV29-1 and TRBJ1-2; 10 bases are shared with TRBD1. There are 15 residues in the CDR3. V shed 3 bases, J shed 4 bases, and the junction held 8 bases outside the gene matches. CDR1 is SQVTM, CDR2 ANQGSEA, per germline. The CDR3 loop is CSVEDRGEEVYGYTF. In nucleotides, the CDR3 is TGCAGCGTTGAGGACAGGGGGGAAGAGGTCTATGGCTACACCTTC.